The clone carrying this T cell receptor beta chain has just one count. Trimming removed 5 bases at V and 3 bases at J, with 17 bases between. This CDR3 contains 15 residues. CDR1 SNHLY and CDR2 FYNNEI come from the germline V gene. This entry comes from a study of blood T cell repertoires in COVID-19. How the authors handled the data: Amplification with reference gene primers provided the estimates of nucleated cell counts. The assay was immunoSEQ multiplex PCR, and TCRdb's table has in-frame clones only and misses some. That table gives V, J and clone size, and the DNA gave D and trimming. This sample has over 400,000 clones, with 85% to 90% found just once.

The receptor was isolated from a woman aged 50 to 60 with COVID-19, enrolled during active disease. The V gene is TRBV2, the J gene TRBJ2-7; D possibly corresponds to TRBD2 (6 bases). Sequencing was performed on peripheral blood. Here the CDR3 DNA reads TGTGCCAGCAGTAAAAGGACTGCGGGGAGCTACGAGCAGTACTTC. Translated, it gives CASSKRTAGSYEQYF. Complete variable domain (other parts from reference TRBV2 and TRBJ2-7): EPEVTQTPSHQVTQMGQEVILRCVPISNHLYFYWYRQILGQKVEFLVSFYNNEISEKSEIFDDQFSVERPDGSNFTLKIRSTKLEDSAMYFCASSKRTAGSYEQYFGPGTRLTVT.